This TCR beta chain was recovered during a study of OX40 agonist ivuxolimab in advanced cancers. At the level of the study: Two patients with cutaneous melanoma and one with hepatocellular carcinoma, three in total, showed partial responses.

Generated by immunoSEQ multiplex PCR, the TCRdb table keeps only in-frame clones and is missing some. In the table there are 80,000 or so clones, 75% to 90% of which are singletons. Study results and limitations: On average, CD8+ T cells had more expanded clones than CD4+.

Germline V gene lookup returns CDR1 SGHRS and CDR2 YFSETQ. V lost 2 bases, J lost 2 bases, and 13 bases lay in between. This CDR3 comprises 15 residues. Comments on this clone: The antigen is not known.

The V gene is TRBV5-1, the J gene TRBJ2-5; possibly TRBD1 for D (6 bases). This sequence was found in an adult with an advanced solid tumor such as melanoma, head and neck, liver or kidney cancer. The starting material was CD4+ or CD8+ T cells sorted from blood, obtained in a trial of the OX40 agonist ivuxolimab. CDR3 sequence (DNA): TGCGCCAGCAGCTTAGCAGGGGCCTCTCAAGAGACCCAGTACTTC. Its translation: CASSLAGASQETQYF.